This is a list of T cell receptor beta chains from one sample in a study of PD-1 blockade in classical Hodgkin lymphoma. The protocol was immunoSEQ multiplex PCR, while the TCRdb copy is restricted to in-frame clones and leaves out a portion. The table has 13,000 to 15,000 clones, approximately 91% seen once; the top ten hold roughly 20%. The starting material was CD8+ T cells from blood, obtained before the fourth cycle of nivolumab. Every receptor here comes from a human donor with classical Hodgkin lymphoma. The CDR3 runs from the conserved cysteine through the conserved F or W. Each record gives: V gene, D gene, J gene, clone size, CDR3 protein, CDR3 DNA. D genes are given only for firm matches. Clone size, where shown, is once, few, many, or a class for clones that have expanded.

TRBV7-9,NA,TRBJ2-4,NA,CASSSEGAAKNIQYF,TGTGCCAGCAGCTCGGAGGGGGCGGCCAAAAACATTCAGTACTTC
TRBV18,NA,TRBJ2-7,once,CASSLPSGYEQYF,TGTGCCAGCTCACTGCCCAGCGGCTACGAGCAGTACTTC
TRBV2,TRBD2,TRBJ2-3,NA,CASGEGGRSGTDTQYF,TGTGCCAGCGGGGAGGGAGGACGGAGTGGCACAGATACGCAGTATTTT
TRBV2,NA,TRBJ1-1,NA,CASSDPGTDNTEAFF,TGTGCCAGCAGTGATCCCGGGACGGATAACACTGAAGCTTTCTTT
TRBV2,TRBD1,TRBJ2-7,NA,CASSELQGEGPEQYF,TGTGCCAGCAGTGAATTGCAGGGGGAAGGGCCCGAGCAGTACTTC
TRBV5-4,NA,TRBJ2-7,once,CASTPGHSYEQYF,TGTGCCAGCACCCCGGGCCACTCCTACGAGCAGTACTTC
TRBV4-1,NA,TRBJ1-6,NA,CASRQGTAYNSPLHF,TGCGCCAGCAGACAGGGTACCGCCTATAATTCACCCCTCCACTTT
TRBV27,TRBD2,TRBJ2-7,NA,CASAIAGESYEQYF,TGTGCCAGCGCAATAGCGGGAGAATCCTACGAGCAGTACTTC
TRBV4-1,NA,TRBJ2-7,NA,CASSQDFLWTAYEQYF,NA
TRBV6-1,TRBD1,TRBJ2-7,once,CASSRTGSTYEQYF,TGTGCCAGCAGTCGGACAGGGAGCACCTACGAGCAGTACTTC
TRBV27,NA,TRBJ2-5,NA,CASSLRFQGLETQYF,TGTGCCAGCAGTTTACGGTTTCAGGGGTTAGAGACCCAGTACTTC
TRBV7-9,NA,TRBJ2-2,NA,CASSALLRENTGELFF,TGTGCCAGCAGCGCCCTCTTGCGGGAGAACACCGGGGAGCTGTTTTTT
TRBV4-2,NA,TRBJ2-1,NA,CASSQGPNEQFF,TGTGCCAGCAGCCAAGGTCCGAATGAGCAGTTCTTC
TRBV18,NA,TRBJ2-3,NA,CASSSTDTQYF,TGTGCCAGCTCCTCCACAGATACGCAGTATTTT
TRBV5-1,NA,TRBJ2-7,NA,CASREETWPASYEQYF,TGCGCCAGCCGCGAGGAGACGTGGCCCGCCTCCTACGAGCAGTACTTC
TRBV6-5,TRBD2,TRBJ2-2,NA,CASSFRLAENTGELFF,TGTGCCAGCAGTTTCCGACTAGCGGAGAACACCGGGGAGCTGTTTTTT
TRBV19,TRBD2,TRBJ2-7,NA,CASSILAGDYEQYF,TGTGCCAGTAGTATCTTGGCGGGAGACTACGAGCAGTACTTC
TRBV4-2,NA,TRBJ2-3,NA,CASSQERADTQYF,TGTGCCAGCAGCCAAGAAAGGGCGGATACGCAGTATTTT
TRBV19,NA,TRBJ2-7,NA,CASSIYGRTVDEQYF,TGTGCCAGTAGTATTTACGGGAGAACGGTAGACGAGCAGTACTTC
TRBV6-5,NA,TRBJ2-7,NA,CASSSTRYEQYF,TGTGCCAGCAGCTCCACACGCTACGAGCAGTACTTC
TRBV4-1,TRBD2,TRBJ2-1,NA,CASRGLADNNEQFF,TGCGCCAGCAGAGGACTAGCGGATAACAATGAGCAGTTCTTC
TRBV19,TRBD2,TRBJ2-2,NA,CASSSSGSATGELFF,TGTGCCAGTAGTTCTAGCGGGAGTGCCACCGGGGAGCTGTTTTTT